This TCR beta chain was identified during a study of blood T cell repertoires in COVID-19 (dated by TCRdb to 2020 to 2021). In terms of the full investigation: Collaborator samples came from the United States, Italy and Spain and covered acute and convalescent phases of COVID-19. The sample metadata nearly always contained a de-identified subject ID, COVID-19 status, age in years and sex. The repertoires were released in a freely available public database intended as a resource for research on the immune response to SARS-CoV-2. Samples came from the ongoing ImmuneRACE study (first 160 participants) plus 1,254 subjects from 6 global collaborators. Where available, HLA class I and class II types were taken from metadata supplied by the sample provider and were not determined by assay-based typing. The dataset comprised deeply sampled blood TCRbeta repertoires from subjects exposed to, actively infected with, or recovered from COVID-19. The prospective study material was composed of cDNA or gDNA derived from T cells, B-cell-depleted T cells, or PBMCs. Broader findings and caveats from the paper: How much clinical and demographic metadata was included differed by source and by participant, and the metadata was provided uncurated.

From cysteine to phenylalanine, the CDR3 is 15 amino acids long. This entry keeps only the CDR3 DNA: 45 bases, framed from base 1. Relative to germline, V is 1 base shorter and J is 10 bases shorter, with 21 bases between their ends. CDR1 and CDR2 are drawn from the germline V gene: SGHDT, YYEEEE. Participants in the prospective study were enrolled through a virtual design, were aged roughly 18 to 90 years, and lived in about 25 United States geographic areas. Cohort assignment in the prospective study relied on participant-reported clinical history from a screening survey and a study questionnaire. ImmuneRACE Cohort 3 recovered participants were defined by two consecutive negative NP/OP PCR tests, healthcare professional clearance, or symptom resolution. In the prospective study, mobile phlebotomists collected whole blood, serum and a nasopharyngeal or oropharyngeal swab from each participant. Prospective study participants could optionally give additional blood draws and questionnaires over a roughly two-month period. Blood samples from the prospective study were shipped frozen or at room temperature prior to DNA extraction.

A word on this clone: Its antigen target is currently unknown. Per-base quality was not reported, and no clone a single base away is much larger than it.

TCRbeta CDR3 regions were amplified from genomic DNA by means of the immunoSEQ Assay, a bias-controlled multiplex PCR. The paper's processing steps were these. The number of nucleated cells in each sample was estimated from the amplification of reference gene primers within the assay. To quantify the absolute abundance of each unique TCRbeta CDR3 rearrangement, sequence reads were collapsed and filtered. For each sample, productive Simpson clonality was calculated as the square root of Simpson's diversity index over productive rearrangements. The clones in this table, taken by TCRdb from immuneACCESS, are in-frame only. Not every clone is retained; where verified, under half of the shortfall comes from an unresolved V gene, and the cause of the rest is unknown. V and J calls and clone size follow that table, whereas D and trimming were derived from the DNA. The sample table contains about 320,000 clones; only one count was recorded for around 84% of them. The ten largest clones take up under 11% of the sample.

The rearrangement joined TRBV5-6 to TRBJ2-7; the D gene is possibly TRBD1, with 5 bases matching. Sample: PBMCs or T cells enriched from blood (not recorded which). This receptor was taken from a woman aged 18-35 years who had recovered from COVID-19. The DNA sequence reads TGTGCCAGCAGCTTGAGGGGTCCGGCGATGGATCAACAGTACTTC. Translated, this is CASSLRGPAMDQQYF.